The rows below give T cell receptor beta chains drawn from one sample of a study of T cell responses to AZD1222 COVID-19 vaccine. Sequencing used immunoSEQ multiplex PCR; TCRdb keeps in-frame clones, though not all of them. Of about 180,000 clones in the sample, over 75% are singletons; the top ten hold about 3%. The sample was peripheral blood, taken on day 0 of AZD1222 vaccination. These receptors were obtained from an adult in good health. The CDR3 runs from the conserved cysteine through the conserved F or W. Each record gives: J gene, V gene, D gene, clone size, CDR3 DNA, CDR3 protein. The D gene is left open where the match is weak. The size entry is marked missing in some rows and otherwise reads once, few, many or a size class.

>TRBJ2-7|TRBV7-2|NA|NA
TGTGCCAGCAGCTTAGAAGGGTTAAGGTCCTACGAGCAGTACTTC
CASSLEGLRSYEQYF
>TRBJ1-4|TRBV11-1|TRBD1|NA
TGTGCCAGCTCCCCCCGTGGGACAGGGAATGAAAAACTGTTTTTT
CASSPRGTGNEKLFF
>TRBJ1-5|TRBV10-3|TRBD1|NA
TGTGCCATCAGTGGACAGGGGACGCAGCCCCAGCATTTT
CAISGQGTQPQHF
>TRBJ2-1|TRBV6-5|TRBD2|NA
TGTGCCAGCAGTTTGAGCGGGGGCCACTACAATGAGCAGTTCTTC
CASSLSGGHYNEQFF
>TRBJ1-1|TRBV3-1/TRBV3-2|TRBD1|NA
TGTGCCAGCAGCCAAGCCCCGGGACAGGGAAACACTGAAGCTTTCTTT
CASSQAPGQGNTEAFF
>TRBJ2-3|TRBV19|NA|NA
TGTGCCAGTAGGCAGGGGGGGGTAAGCCGAACGGATACGCAGTATTTT
CASRQGGVSRTDTQYF
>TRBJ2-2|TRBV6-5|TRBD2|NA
TGTGCCAGCAGTTTCAGGACTAGCGGGACCACCGGGGAGCTGTTTTTT
CASSFRTSGTTGELFF
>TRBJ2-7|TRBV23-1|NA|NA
TGCGCCAGCAGTCTTCACCCGGGCCCCCGGTGCTACGAGCAGTACTTC
CASSLHPGPRCYEQYF
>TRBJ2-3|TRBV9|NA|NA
TGTGCCAGCAGCCGAACATTAGCGGATACGCAGTATTTT
CASSRTLADTQYF
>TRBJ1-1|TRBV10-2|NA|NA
TGCGCCAGCAGAACAGGGAACACTGAAGCTTTCTTT
CASRTGNTEAFF
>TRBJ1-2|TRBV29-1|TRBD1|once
TGCAGCGTTGAGGGTCAGGACAGGCTTAACTATGGCTACACCTTC
CSVEGQDRLNYGYTF